The 6 T cell receptor beta chains below were found in one sample sequenced in a study of cytomegalovirus exposure and HLA in healthy donors. With 60 Vbeta and 13 Jbeta primers, the PCR was carried out. Using immunoSEQ multiplex PCR, the repertoire was profiled, and TCRdb retains in-frame clones only, with some absent. Of 30,000 to 40,000 clones listed, 84% are singletons. The sample was PBMCs. The receptors were gathered from a woman under 30 in good health and CMV-seronegative.

The chain has TRBV19 and TRBJ2-3; D is perhaps TRBD1 (6 bases). The CDR3 contains 13 residues. Trimming removed 4 bases from V and 6 bases from J, with 11 bases in between. CDR1 is LNHDA, CDR2 SQIVND, per germline (reference sequence). The CDR3 here is CASSKNRVDTQYF. The CDR3 DNA sequence: TGTGCCAGTAGTAAAAACAGGGTGGATACGCAGTATTTT.

The chain links TRBV5-4 to TRBJ2-5; TRBD2 matches at 8 bases. Germline-derived CDR1 and CDR2 are SGHNT and YYREEE (reference sequence). The CDR3 loop spans 13 amino acids. Unmatched junction bases numbered 3, after V lost 4 bases and J lost 4 bases. The CDR3 DNA reads TGTGCCAGCAGCCCGGGGGGGGGAGAGACCCAGTACTTC. Translating it yields CASSPGGGETQYF. The entire variable domain, with the rest obtained from reference TRBV5-4 and TRBJ2-5, is as follows: ETGVTQSPTHLIKTRGQQVTLRCSSQSGHNTVSWYQQALGQGPQFIFQYYREEENGRGNFPPRFSGLQFPNYSSELNVNALELDDSALYLCASSPGGGETQYFGPGTRLLVL.

This clone has more than one count but fewer than ten. V and J are TRBV4-1 and TRBJ2-2, with TRBD2 as a possible D gene (7 bases). The V gene's germline CDR1 is MGHRA and CDR2 YSYEKL. V shed 0 bases and J shed 4 bases, with 18 bases lying between them. The CDR3 is made up of 18 amino acids. The CDR3 here is CASSQEGWRGGGTGELFF. The DNA of the CDR3 is TGCGCCAGCAGCCAAGAAGGCTGGAGGGGGGGCGGCACCGGGGAGCTGTTTTTT.

The V call is TRBV5-1, the J call TRBJ2-6, with D possibly matching TRBD1 (5 bases). There are 16 residues in the CDR3. CDR1 is SGHRS and CDR2 is YFSETQ in the germline V gene. With 4 bases removed from V and 2 bases from J, the gap between germline ends came to 13 bases. This chain's CDR3 is CASSDARVPGANVLTF. CDR3 DNA sequence: TGCGCCAGCAGCGACGCCAGGGTACCTGGGGCCAACGTCCTGACTTTC.

The CDR3: CASSMVAGGMYEQYF. In DNA form, the CDR3 reads TGTGCCAGTAGTATGGTAGCGGGAGGGATGTACGAGCAGTACTTC. The V and J genes are TRBV19 and TRBJ2-7, with 11 bases that match TRBD2. The germline V gene encodes CDR1 LNHDA and CDR2 SQIVND (reference sequence). V dropped 3 bases and J dropped 4; count of bases not matched to a gene: 5. The length of the CDR3 is 15 residues.

The V gene is TRBV7-9, the J gene TRBJ2-7; the match to TRBD2 covers 14 bases. V dropped 5 bases and J dropped 3; count of bases not matched to a gene: 3. Germline CDR1 and CDR2: SEHNR and FQNEAQ (reference sequence). The CDR3 extends over 15 amino acids. This CDR3 reads CASSPGTSGSYEQYF. The CDR3 DNA reads as TGTGCCAGCAGCCCCGGGACTAGCGGGAGCTACGAGCAGTACTTC.